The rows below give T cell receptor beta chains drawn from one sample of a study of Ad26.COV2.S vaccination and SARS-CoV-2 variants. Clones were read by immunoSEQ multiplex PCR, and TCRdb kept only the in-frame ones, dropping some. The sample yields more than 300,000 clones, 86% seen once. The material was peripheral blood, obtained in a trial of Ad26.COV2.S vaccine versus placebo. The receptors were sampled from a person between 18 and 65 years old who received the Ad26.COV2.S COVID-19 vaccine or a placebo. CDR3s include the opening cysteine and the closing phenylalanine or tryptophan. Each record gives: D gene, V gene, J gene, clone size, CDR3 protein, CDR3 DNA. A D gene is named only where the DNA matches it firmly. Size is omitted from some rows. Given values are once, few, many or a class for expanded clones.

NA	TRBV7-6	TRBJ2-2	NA	CASSPGGSNTGELFF	TGTGCCAGCAGCCCTGGGGGATCGAACACCGGGGAGCTGTTTTTT
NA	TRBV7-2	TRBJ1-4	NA	CASSRGPVGANEKLFF	TGTGCCAGCAGCCGGGGCCCAGTGGGGGCTAATGAAAAACTGTTTTTT
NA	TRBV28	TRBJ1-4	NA	CASSLPGDPTNEKLFF	TGTGCCAGCAGTTTACCCGGGGACCCAACTAATGAAAAACTGTTTTTT
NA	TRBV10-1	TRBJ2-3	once	CASSESLADTQYF	TGCGCCAGCAGTGAGTCATTGGCAGATACGCAGTATTTT
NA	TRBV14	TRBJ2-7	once	CASSQDVGYEQYF	TGTGCCAGCAGCCAAGATGTGGGGTACGAGCAGTACTTC
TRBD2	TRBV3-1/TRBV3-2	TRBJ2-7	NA	CASSQGRLAQTYEQYF	TGTGCCAGCAGCCAGGGTCGACTAGCGCAGACCTACGAGCAGTACTTC
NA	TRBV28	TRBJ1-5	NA	CASSLSPDRIVGNQPQHF	TGTGCCAGCAGTTTAAGCCCCGACAGGATAGTAGGGAATCAGCCCCAGCATTTT
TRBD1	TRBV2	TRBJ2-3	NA	CASTTWTGSTDTQYF	TGTGCCAGCACAACCTGGACAGGTAGCACAGATACGCAGTATTTT
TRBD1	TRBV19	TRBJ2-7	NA	CASSYGDSNLYEQYF	TGTGCCAGTAGTTATGGGGACAGTAACCTCTACGAGCAGTACTTC
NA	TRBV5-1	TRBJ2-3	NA	CASSLEAQTSTDTQYF	TGCGCCAGCAGCTTGGAGGCACAGACTAGCACAGATACGCAGTATTTT
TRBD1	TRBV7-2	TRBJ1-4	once	CASSPDRRGEKLFF	TGTGCCAGCAGCCCGGACAGGCGGGGTGAAAAACTGTTTTTT
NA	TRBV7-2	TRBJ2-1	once	CASSFLLSGAEQFF	TGTGCCAGCAGCTTTCTGCTGTCGGGGGCTGAGCAGTTCTTC
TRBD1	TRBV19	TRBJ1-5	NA	CASSIGDRGRSQPQHF	TGTGCCAGTAGTATAGGGGACAGGGGGCGAAGTCAGCCCCAGCATTTT
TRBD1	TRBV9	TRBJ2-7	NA	CASSVGGTGSEQYF	TGTGCCAGCAGCGTAGGTGGGACAGGGTCCGAGCAGTACTTC
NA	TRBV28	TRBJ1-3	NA	CASSLFRGSSGNTIYF	TGTGCCAGCAGTTTATTCAGGGGAAGCTCTGGAAACACCATATATTTT
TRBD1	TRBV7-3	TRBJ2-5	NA	CASSPTGQGGETQYF	TGTGCCAGCAGCCCCACGGGACAGGGTGGGGAGACCCAGTACTTC
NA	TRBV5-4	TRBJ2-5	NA	CASSPDSSTQQETQYF	TGTGCCAGCAGCCCAGACAGTTCGACCCAACAAGAGACCCAGTACTTC
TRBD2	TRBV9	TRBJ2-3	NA	CASSSRLAGDTQYF	TGTGCCAGCAGCTCCCGACTAGCCGGGGATACGCAGTATTTT
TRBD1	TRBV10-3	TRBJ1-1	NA	CAISEIDRADTEAFF	TGTGCCATCAGTGAAATCGACAGGGCGGACACTGAAGCTTTCTTT
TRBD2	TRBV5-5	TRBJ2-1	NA	CASAAREGSYNEQFF	TGTGCCAGCGCGGCTCGGGAGGGGTCCTACAATGAGCAGTTCTTC
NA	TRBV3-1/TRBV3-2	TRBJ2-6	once	CASSQDLATLPPGANVLTF	TGTGCCAGCAGCCAAGATTTGGCGACCCTCCCCCCTGGGGCCAACGTCCTGACTTTC
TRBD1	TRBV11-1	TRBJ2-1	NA	CASSPDRVVGEQFF	TGTGCCAGCAGCCCCGACAGGGTGGTCGGTGAGCAGTTCTTC
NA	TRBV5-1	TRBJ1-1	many	CASSLARLNTEAFF	TGCGCCAGCAGCTTGGCCAGGTTGAACACTGAAGCTTTCTTT
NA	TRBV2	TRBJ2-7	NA	CASSEPGQHEQYF	TGTGCCAGCAGTGAACCCGGACAACACGAGCAGTACTTC
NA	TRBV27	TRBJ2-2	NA	CASTKGGGNTGELFF	TGTGCCAGCACCAAGGGGGGCGGGAACACCGGGGAGCTGTTTTTT
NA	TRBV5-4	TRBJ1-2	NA	CASSLWQGYGYTF	TGTGCCAGCAGCTTGTGGCAGGGATATGGCTACACCTTC
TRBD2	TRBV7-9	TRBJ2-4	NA	CASSSGLVSSKNIQYF	TGTGCCAGCAGCTCCGGACTAGTTTCTAGCAAAAACATTCAGTACTTC
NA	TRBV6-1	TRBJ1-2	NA	CASSDDRSQYHGYTF	TGTGCCAGCAGTGACGACAGGTCCCAATATCATGGCTACACCTTC
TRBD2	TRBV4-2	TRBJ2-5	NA	CASSQEGVSGVLQETQYF	TGTGCCAGCAGCCAAGAAGGCGTTAGCGGGGTCCTACAAGAGACCCAGTACTTC
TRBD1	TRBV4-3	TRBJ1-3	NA	CASSQEEQGASSGNTIYF	TGCGCCAGCAGCCAAGAGGAACAGGGGGCCTCCTCTGGAAACACCATATATTTT
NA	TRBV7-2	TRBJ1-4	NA	CASRRGGSYEKLFF	TGTGCCAGCAGGAGGGGGGGGAGTTATGAAAAACTGTTTTTT
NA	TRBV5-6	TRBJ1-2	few	CASSLGGRRLHGYTF	TGTGCCAGCAGCTTGGGTGGGAGGAGACTGCATGGCTACACCTTC
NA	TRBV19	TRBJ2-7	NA	CASSPYLGASYEQYF	TGTGCCAGTAGTCCCTATCTGGGAGCGTCCTACGAGCAGTACTTC
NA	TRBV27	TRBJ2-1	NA	CASSNLLQSHEQFF	TGTGCCAGCAGTAATTTGCTCCAAAGCCATGAGCAGTTCTTC
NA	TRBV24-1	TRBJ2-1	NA	CATSYGENNEQFF	TGTGCCACCAGTTACGGGGAAAACAATGAGCAGTTCTTC
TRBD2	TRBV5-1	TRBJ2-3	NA	CASSLERGLGTDTQYF	TGCGCCAGCAGCTTGGAGCGGGGGCTGGGCACAGATACGCAGTATTTT
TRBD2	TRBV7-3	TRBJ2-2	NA	CASSFASGTNTGELFF	TGTGCCAGCAGCTTCGCTAGCGGTACGAACACCGGGGAGCTGTTTTTT
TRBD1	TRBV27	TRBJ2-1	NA	CASGLTGGPFNEQFF	TGTGCCAGCGGATTAACAGGGGGCCCCTTTAATGAGCAGTTCTTC
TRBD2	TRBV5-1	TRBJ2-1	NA	CASSLLAGTSYNEQFF	TGCGCCAGCAGCCTCTTAGCGGGGACCTCCTACAATGAGCAGTTCTTC
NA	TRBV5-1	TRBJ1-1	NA	CASSFPTGGTEAFF	TGCGCCAGCAGCTTTCCAACGGGCGGGACTGAAGCTTTCTTT
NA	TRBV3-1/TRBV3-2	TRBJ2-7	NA	CASSQAGTTGGSYEQYF	TGTGCCAGCAGCCAAGCGGGGACCACGGGCGGATCCTACGAGCAGTACTTC
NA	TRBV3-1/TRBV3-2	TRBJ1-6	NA	CASSQGGERSPLHF	TGTGCCAGCAGCCAAGGGGGCGAGCGGTCACCCCTCCACTTT